Below are 17 T cell receptor beta chains sequenced from a single sample in a study of identical twins. TCRdb passed the 5' RACE reads through MiXCR, listing each CDR3 protein once. The data hold under 400,000 distinct CDR3 sequences, with 9% to 10% observed a single time. Sequencing was performed on naive T cells sorted from blood. These receptor sequences come from a woman aged 45-65 years in good health.

Only a few counts were recorded for this clonotype. The rearrangement uses TRBV7-8 and TRBJ1-5, with D maybe TRBD1 (6 bases). CDR3 length equals 18 residues. V lost 5 bases and J lost 2, with 22 bases in between. Germline assignment: CDR1 SGHVS and CDR2 FQNEAQ. CDR3 nucleotides: TGTGCCAGCAGCCCTCCGGGACAATTAGGGAACGGCAATCAGCCCCAGCATTTT. It is translated as CASSPPGQLGNGNQPQHF.

As concerns this clonotype: One end of the junction varies from germline; a read error may be responsible. The rearrangement links TRBV6-5 to TRBJ2-1, with D uncertain. CDR1 and CDR2 (germline): MNHEY, SVGAGI. The CDR3 is 19 residues long. CDR3 DNA sequence: TGTGCCAGCAGTTACCCGATGTATGAGCCAGCGAGCTCCTGCAATGAGCAGTTCTTC. This codes for CASSYPMYEPASSCNEQFF.

This clonotype occurred many times. This rearrangement joins TRBV6-5 to TRBJ1-2, with D possibly TRBD1 on 5 matching bases. The ends were cut back, 7 bases at V and 6 bases at J, with 15 bases in the middle. Germline V CDR1 and CDR2: MNHEY, SVGAGI. There are 13 residues in the CDR3. The CDR3 region is CASKNGGRDGYTF. The CDR3 nucleotides read TGTGCCAGCAAAAACGGGGGTCGGGATGGCTACACCTTC.

The sample holds a few counts of this clonotype. The CDR3 DNA is TGTGCCAGCAGTGATCAGCCCGGGACTAGCGGGGGGTACAATGAGCAGTTCTTC. It translates to CASSDQPGTSGGYNEQFF. The rearrangement joins TRBV12-3 or TRBV12-4 to TRBJ2-1; TRBD2 matches at 15 bases. Losses at the gene ends were 5 bases for V and 4 bases for J; bases not matched to a gene: 9. There are 18 residues in the CDR3.

This sequence joins TRBV29-1 and TRBJ2-3; 14 positions agree with TRBD2. There are 15 residues in the CDR3. V lost 4 bases to trimming and J lost 6 bases; unmatched junction nucleotides: 6. Per the germline V gene, CDR1 is SQVTM and CDR2 is ANQGSEA. The CDR3 loop reads CSVGTRLAGGDTQYF. The CDR3 DNA reads TGCAGCGTTGGGACACGACTAGCGGGAGGGGATACGCAGTATTTT.

This sequence joins TRBV27 and TRBJ2-5, with 7 bases that match TRBD2. Germline values: CDR1 MNHEY, CDR2 SMNVEV (reference sequence). The CDR3 totals 15 residues. The V segment lost 3 bases and the J segment 1 base; nucleotides outside the gene matches: 5. In DNA form, the CDR3 reads TGTGCCAGCAGTTTTTTGTCTAGCGGCCAAGAGACCCAGTACTTC. Its protein product is CASSFLSSGQETQYF.

This clonotype was counted between two and nine times. The chain carries TRBV5-1 and TRBJ2-7; tentatively, D is TRBD1 or TRBD2 (5 bases each). This CDR3 has 15 amino acids. Germline CDR1 is SGHRS and CDR2 is YFSETQ. Trimming stripped 4 bases from V and 4 bases from J, with 18 bases between. The CDR3 DNA sequence: TGCGCCAGCAGCCAGGACTCTGCAAGGGGTTACGAGCAGTACTTC. It specifies CASSQDSARGYEQYF.

This clonotype came up a few times. The rearrangement uses TRBV7-9 and TRBJ2-1; the D is unclear. Per the germline V gene, CDR1 is SEHNR and CDR2 is FQNEAQ (reference sequence). Trimming left V 4 bases short and J 8 bases short, with 12 bases between. This CDR3 comprises 13 residues. CDR3 sequence: CASSSALRHEQFF. The CDR3, as DNA: TGTGCCAGCAGCTCAGCCCTGAGGCATGAGCAGTTCTTC.

This clonotype appeared a few times. V and J are TRBV4-1 and TRBJ2-1; 12 bases match TRBD1. J lost 7 bases, V lost 4 bases, and 5 bases had no gene match. The CDR3 covers 15 residues. Germline lookup yields CDR1 MGHRA and CDR2 YSYEKL. The CDR3 sequence is CASSPGQGAWNEQFF. CDR3 DNA: TGCGCCAGCAGCCCGGGACAGGGGGCGTGGAATGAGCAGTTCTTC.

This clonotype was seen only a few times. V is TRBV5-1 and J is TRBJ2-5, with D perhaps TRBD1 (6 bases). Germline V gives CDR1 SGHRS, CDR2 YFSETQ. The V gene lost 2 bases and the J gene lost 4 bases, with 12 bases spanning the gap. This CDR3 has 14 residues. CDR3: CASSLQGFRETQYF. CDR3 nucleotide sequence: TGCGCCAGCAGCTTACAGGGTTTCCGAGAGACCCAGTACTTC.

The chain links TRBV5-1 to TRBJ2-2; TRBD2 matches 8 bases. CDR3 size: 16 residues. After removal of 5 bases from V and 0 bases from J, the junction contained 6 bases not matched to a gene. Germline assignment: CDR1 SGHRS and CDR2 YFSETQ. CDR3 region: CASRPSGRTNTGELFF. CDR3 DNA: TGCGCCAGCAGACCAAGCGGGAGAACGAACACCGGGGAGCTGTTTTTT.

This clonotype was observed at least ten times. The CDR3 sequence is CASSPAQRGNTGELFF. The CDR3 nucleotides read TGCGCCAGCAGCCCAGCCCAGCGGGGGAACACCGGGGAGCTGTTTTTT. The chain carries TRBV5-1 and TRBJ2-2; 7 nucleotides match TRBD2. The CDR3 is 16 amino acids. V dropped 4 bases and J dropped 1; count of bases not matched to a gene: 7. Germline V CDR1 and CDR2: SGHRS, YFSETQ.

This clonotype was seen at least ten times. This rearrangement joins TRBV29-1 to TRBJ2-7; possible D gene TRBD1, 6 bases. The CDR3 has 14 residues. The germline CDR1 and CDR2 sequences are SQVTM and ANQGSEA. V was pared by 4 bases and J by 0 bases, with 13 bases between. The CDR3 reads CSVVGTTASYEQYF. CDR3 DNA sequence: TGCAGCGTTGTGGGGACAACAGCCTCCTACGAGCAGTACTTC.

The rearrangement joins TRBV2 to TRBJ1-1, with D possibly being TRBD1 (5 bases). Germline V gene sequence: CDR1 SNHLY, CDR2 FYNNEI. V was trimmed by 2 bases and J by 3 bases, leaving 16 bases between them. The length of the CDR3 is 16 residues. CDR3 protein: CASSEMVPRGDTEAFF. CDR3 sequence (DNA): TGTGCCAGCAGTGAAATGGTACCTAGAGGGGACACTGAAGCTTTCTTT.

The CDR3 DNA sequence: TGTGCCAGCAGTTTGTCGGGAGTAGGGACAGATACGCAGTATTTT. Translation: CASSLSGVGTDTQYF. The gene calls are TRBV12-3 or TRBV12-4 and TRBJ2-3; D is possibly TRBD2 (6 bases). This CDR3 spans 15 amino acids. Trimming took 3 bases from V and 3 from J, leaving 13 bases between them.

The chain combines TRBV19 with TRBJ2-7, with 11 nucleotides matching TRBD2. Germline V lookup: CDR1 LNHDA, CDR2 SQIVND (reference sequence). The V gene end was trimmed by 7 bases and the J gene end by 3 bases; junction bases not matched to a gene: 8. The CDR3 is made up of 15 amino acids. In nucleotides, the CDR3 is TGTGCCAGTACAAGGACTAGCGGGTCGTACTACGAGCAGTACTTC. It codes for CASTRTSGSYYEQYF.

Turning to this clonotype: A single base separates this from a much larger clone, so it may be a read error. The conserved closing phenylalanine or tryptophan is absent in this CDR3, likely reflecting a read error. The V gene is TRBV7-9, the J gene TRBJ2-5; a weak D match, TRBD2 (6 bases). This CDR3 comprises 15 residues. CDR1 is SEHNR, CDR2 FQNEAQ, per germline (reference sequence). V was cut by 1 base and J by 2 bases, with 11 bases left in between. The CDR3 sequence is CASSLEGGRQETQYY. CDR3 nucleotides: TGTGCCAGCAGCTTAGAGGGAGGAAGACAAGAGACCCAGTACTAC.